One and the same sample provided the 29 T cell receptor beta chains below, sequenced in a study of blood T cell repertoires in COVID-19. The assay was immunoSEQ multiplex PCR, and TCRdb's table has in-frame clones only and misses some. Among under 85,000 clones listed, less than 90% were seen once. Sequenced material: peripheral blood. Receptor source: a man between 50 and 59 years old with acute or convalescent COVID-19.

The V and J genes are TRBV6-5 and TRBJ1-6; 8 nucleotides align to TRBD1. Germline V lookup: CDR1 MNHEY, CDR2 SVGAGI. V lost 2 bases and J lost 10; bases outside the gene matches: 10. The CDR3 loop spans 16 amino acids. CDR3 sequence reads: CASSYQPGQGGSPLHF. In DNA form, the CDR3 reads TGTGCCAGCAGTTACCAACCCGGACAGGGAGGATCACCCCTCCACTTT.

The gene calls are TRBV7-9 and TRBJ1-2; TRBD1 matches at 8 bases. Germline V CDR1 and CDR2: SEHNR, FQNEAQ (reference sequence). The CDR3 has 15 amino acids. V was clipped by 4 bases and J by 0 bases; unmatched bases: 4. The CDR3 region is CASSSLTGANYGYTF. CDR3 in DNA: TGTGCCAGCAGCTCTTTGACAGGGGCTAACTATGGCTACACCTTC.

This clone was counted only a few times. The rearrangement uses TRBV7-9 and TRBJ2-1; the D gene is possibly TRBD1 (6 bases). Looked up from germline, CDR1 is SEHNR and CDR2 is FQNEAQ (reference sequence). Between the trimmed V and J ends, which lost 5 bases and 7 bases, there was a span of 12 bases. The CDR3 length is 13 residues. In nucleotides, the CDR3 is TGTGCCAGCAGCGTGGACCAGGGGAATGAGCAGTTCTTC. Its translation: CASSVDQGNEQFF.

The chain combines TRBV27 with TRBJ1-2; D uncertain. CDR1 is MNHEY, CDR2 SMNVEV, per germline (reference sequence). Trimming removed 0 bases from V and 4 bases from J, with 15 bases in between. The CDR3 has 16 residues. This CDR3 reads CASSLSQTGTGYGYTF. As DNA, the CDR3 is TGTGCCAGCAGTTTATCACAAACTGGAACGGGCTATGGCTACACCTTC.

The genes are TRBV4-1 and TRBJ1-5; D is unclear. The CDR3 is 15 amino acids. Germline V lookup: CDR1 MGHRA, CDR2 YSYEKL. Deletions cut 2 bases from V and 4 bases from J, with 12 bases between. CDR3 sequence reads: CASSQLGLWNQPQHF. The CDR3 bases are TGCGCCAGCAGCCAACTCGGGTTGTGGAATCAGCCCCAGCATTTT.

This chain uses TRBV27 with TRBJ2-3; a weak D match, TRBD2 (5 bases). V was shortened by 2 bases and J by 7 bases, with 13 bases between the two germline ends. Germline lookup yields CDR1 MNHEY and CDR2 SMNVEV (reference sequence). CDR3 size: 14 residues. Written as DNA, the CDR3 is TGTGCCAGCAGTTTAGAAGGACTGTTTCATACGCAGTATTTT. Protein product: CASSLEGLFHTQYF.

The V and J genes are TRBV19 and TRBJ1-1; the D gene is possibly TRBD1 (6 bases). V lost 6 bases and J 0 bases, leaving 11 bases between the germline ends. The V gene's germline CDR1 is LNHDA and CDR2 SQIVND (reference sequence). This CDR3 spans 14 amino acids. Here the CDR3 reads CASRRQEMNTEAFF. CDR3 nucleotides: TGTGCCAGTAGGCGACAGGAGATGAACACTGAAGCTTTCTTT.

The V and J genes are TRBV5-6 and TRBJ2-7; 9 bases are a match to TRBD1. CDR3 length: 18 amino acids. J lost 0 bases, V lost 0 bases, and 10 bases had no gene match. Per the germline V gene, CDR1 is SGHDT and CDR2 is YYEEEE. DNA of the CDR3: TGTGCCAGCAGCTTGGCCCCGCTTGGACAGGGGACCTCCTACGAGCAGTACTTC. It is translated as CASSLAPLGQGTSYEQYF.

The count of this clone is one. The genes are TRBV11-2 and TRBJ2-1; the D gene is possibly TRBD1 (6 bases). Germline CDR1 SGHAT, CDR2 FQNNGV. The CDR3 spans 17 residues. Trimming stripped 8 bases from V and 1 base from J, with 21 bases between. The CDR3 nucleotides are TGTGCCAGCTTGGGTAGCGAGTCGCAGGGGTCCTACAATGAGCAGTTCTTC. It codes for CASLGSESQGSYNEQFF.

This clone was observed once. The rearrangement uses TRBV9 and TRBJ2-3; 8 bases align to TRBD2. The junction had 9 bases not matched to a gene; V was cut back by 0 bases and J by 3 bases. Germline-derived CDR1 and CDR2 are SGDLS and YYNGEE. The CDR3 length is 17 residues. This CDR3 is CASSVVPLSGSTDTQYF. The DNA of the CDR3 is TGTGCCAGCAGCGTAGTCCCGTTGAGCGGGAGTACAGATACGCAGTATTTT.

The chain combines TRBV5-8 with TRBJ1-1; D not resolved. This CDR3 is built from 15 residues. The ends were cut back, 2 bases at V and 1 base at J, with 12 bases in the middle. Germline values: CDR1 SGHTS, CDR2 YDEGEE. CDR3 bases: TGTGCCAGCAGCTTTTTTGCGGGGAAGAACACTGAAGCTTTCTTT. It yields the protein CASSFFAGKNTEAFF.

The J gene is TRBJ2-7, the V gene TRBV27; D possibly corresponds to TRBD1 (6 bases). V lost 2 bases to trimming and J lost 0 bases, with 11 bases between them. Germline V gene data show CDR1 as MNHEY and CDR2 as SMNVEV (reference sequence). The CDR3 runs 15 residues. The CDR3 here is CASSLAIGGSYEQYF. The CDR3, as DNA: TGTGCCAGCAGTTTAGCGATAGGGGGCTCCTACGAGCAGTACTTC.

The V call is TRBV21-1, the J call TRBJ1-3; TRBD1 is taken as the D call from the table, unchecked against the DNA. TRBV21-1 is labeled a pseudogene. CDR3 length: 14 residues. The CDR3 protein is CASSNVSSGNTIYF. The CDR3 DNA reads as TGTGCCAGCAGCAATGTCAGCTCTGGAAACACCATATATTTT.

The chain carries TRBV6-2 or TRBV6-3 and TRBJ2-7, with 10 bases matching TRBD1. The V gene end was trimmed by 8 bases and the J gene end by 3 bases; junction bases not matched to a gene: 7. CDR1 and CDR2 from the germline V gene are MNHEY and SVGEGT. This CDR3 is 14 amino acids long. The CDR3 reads CASRPWDRGYEQYF. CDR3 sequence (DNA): TGTGCCAGCCGCCCTTGGGACAGGGGCTACGAGCAGTACTTC.

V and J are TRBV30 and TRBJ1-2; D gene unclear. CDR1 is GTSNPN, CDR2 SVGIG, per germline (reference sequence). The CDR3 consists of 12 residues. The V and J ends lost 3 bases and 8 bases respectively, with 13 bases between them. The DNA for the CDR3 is TGTGCCTGGAGCTCGGGTTCTAGAGGCTACACCTTC. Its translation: CAWSSGSRGYTF.

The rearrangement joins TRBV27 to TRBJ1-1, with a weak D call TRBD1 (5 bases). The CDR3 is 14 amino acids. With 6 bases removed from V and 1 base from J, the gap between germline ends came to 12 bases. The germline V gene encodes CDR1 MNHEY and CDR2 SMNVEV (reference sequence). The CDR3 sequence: CASRGWGGNTEAFF. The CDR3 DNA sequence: TGTGCCAGCAGGGGGTGGGGGGGGAACACTGAAGCTTTCTTT.

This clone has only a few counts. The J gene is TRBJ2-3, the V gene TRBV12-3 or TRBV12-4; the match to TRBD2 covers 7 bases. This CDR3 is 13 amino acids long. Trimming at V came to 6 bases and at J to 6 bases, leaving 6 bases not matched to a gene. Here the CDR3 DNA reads TGTGCCAGCAGGACTAGCTCGGGCGATACGCAGTATTTT. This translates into CASRTSSGDTQYF.

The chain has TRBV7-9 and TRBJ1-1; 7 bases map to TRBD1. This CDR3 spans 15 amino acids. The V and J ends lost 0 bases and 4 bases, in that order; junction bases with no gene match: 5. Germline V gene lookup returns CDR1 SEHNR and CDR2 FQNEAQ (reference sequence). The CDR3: CASSLASAGGTEAFF. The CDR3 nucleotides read TGTGCCAGCAGCTTAGCGTCTGCAGGGGGCACTGAAGCTTTCTTT.

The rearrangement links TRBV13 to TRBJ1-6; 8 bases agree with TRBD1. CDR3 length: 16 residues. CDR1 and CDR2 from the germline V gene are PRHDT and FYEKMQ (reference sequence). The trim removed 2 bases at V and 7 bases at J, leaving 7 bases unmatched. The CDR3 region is CASSLRTGIGNSPLHF. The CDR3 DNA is TGTGCCAGCAGCTTACGGACAGGGATTGGGAATTCACCCCTCCACTTT.

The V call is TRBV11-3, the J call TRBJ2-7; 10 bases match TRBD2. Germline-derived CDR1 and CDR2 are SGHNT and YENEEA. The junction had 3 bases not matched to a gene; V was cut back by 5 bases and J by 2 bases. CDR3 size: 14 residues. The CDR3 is CASSPSGGAYEQYF. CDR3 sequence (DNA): TGTGCCAGCAGCCCTAGCGGGGGAGCCTACGAGCAGTACTTC.

CDR3 region: CASSQGADLASEAFF. The CDR3 nucleotides are TGTGCCAGCAGCCAAGGGGCCGACTTAGCGTCTGAAGCTTTCTTT. The chain employs TRBV3-1 (or the pseudogene TRBV3-2) and TRBJ1-1; no reliable D call. The CDR3 has 15 amino acids. V shed 1 base and J shed 6 bases, with 15 bases lying between them. Germline V gene data show CDR1 as LGHDT and CDR2 as YNNKEL (reference sequence).

In DNA, the CDR3 is TGCAGCGTTGAACCGGGACAGGGGCCCTACGAGCAGTACTTC. It is translated as CSVEPGQGPYEQYF. The chain uses TRBV29-1 and TRBJ2-7; 10 bases fit TRBD1. J lost 2 bases, V lost 2 bases, and 3 bases had no gene match. Germline V CDR1 and CDR2: SQVTM, ANQGSEA. The CDR3 spans 14 residues.

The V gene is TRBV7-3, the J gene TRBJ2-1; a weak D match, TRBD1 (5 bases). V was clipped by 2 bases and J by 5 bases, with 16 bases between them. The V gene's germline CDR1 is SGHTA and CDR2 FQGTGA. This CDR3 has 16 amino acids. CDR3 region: CASSLYVGVPNNEQFF. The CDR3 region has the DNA TGTGCCAGCAGCTTATATGTAGGGGTTCCCAACAATGAGCAGTTCTTC.

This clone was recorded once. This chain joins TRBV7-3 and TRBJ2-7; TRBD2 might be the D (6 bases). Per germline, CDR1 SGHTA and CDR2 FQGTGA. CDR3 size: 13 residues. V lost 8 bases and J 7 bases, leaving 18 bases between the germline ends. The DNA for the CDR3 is TGTGCCAGCGGAGGGTCCGATCGGAGGGAGCAGTACTTC. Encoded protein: CASGGSDRREQYF.

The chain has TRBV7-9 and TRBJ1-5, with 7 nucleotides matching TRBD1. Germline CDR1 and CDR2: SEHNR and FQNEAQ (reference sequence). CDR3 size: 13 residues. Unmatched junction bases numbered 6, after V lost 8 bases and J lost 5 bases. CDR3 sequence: CASSLTGDQPQHF. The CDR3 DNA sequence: TGTGCCAGCTCCCTCACAGGGGATCAGCCCCAGCATTTT.

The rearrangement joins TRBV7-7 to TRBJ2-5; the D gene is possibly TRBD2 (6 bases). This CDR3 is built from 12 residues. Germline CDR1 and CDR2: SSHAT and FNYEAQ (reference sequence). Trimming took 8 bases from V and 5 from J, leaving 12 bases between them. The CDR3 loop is CASGGIGETQYF. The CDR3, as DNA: TGTGCCAGCGGAGGGATCGGGGAGACCCAGTACTTC.

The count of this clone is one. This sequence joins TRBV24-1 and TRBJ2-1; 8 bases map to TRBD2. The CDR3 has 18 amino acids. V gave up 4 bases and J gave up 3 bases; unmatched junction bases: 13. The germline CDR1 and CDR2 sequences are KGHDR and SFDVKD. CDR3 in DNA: TGTGCCACCAGTGACCCGTACCGTAGCGGGGCCCACTACAATGAGCAGTTCTTC. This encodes CATSDPYRSGAHYNEQFF.

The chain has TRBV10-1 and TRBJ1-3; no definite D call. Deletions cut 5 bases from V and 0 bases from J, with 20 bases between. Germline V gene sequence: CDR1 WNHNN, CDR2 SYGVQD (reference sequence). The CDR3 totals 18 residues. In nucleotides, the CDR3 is TGCGCCAGCAGTAAACTGTGGGAGGCCGCATTCTCTGGAAACACCATATATTTT. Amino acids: CASSKLWEAAFSGNTIYF.

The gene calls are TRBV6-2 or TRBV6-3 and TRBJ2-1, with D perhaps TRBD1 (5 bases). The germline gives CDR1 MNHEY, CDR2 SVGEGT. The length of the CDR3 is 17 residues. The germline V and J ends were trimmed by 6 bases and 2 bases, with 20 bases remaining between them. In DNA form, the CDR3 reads TGTGCCAGCAGCCGAATACCTATGGGGCGGACCTACAATGAGCAGTTCTTC. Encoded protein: CASSRIPMGRTYNEQFF.